This entry lists 25 T cell receptor beta chains sequenced from one sample in a study of immune evolution from preneoplasia to lung adenocarcinoma. Method: immunoSEQ multiplex PCR; TCRdb's copy keeps in-frame clones and lacks some. There are under 8,500 clones in the sample; 65% to 85% occur only once, and around 6.3% lies in the top ten. The sequenced sample consisted of FFPE minimally invasive lung adenocarcinoma tissue. The receptors stem from a person aged 50-70 years with lung adenocarcinoma.

This chain joins TRBV11-2 and TRBJ2-3; 9 bases align to TRBD2. CDR1 SGHAT and CDR2 FQNNGV come from the germline V gene. J lost 5 bases, V lost 5 bases, and 5 bases had no gene match. This CDR3 spans 14 amino acids. The CDR3 reads CASSRGGAIDTQYF. The CDR3 DNA is TGTGCCAGCAGCCGCGGGGGGGCCATAGATACGCAGTATTTT.

V and J are TRBV2 and TRBJ1-3, with D possibly TRBD1 on 6 matching bases. The CDR3 runs to 14 residues. V was trimmed by 5 bases and J by 2 bases, leaving 10 bases between them. Germline CDR1 reads SNHLY; CDR2 reads FYNNEI. CDR3 nucleotide sequence: TGTGCCAGCAGTTTACACAGGGCTGGAAACACCATATATTTT. Protein: CASSLHRAGNTIYF.

The chain employs TRBV7-6 and TRBJ2-4, with 9 bases lining up with TRBD2. CDR1 is SGHVS and CDR2 is FNYEAQ in the germline V gene. The CDR3 is 19 amino acids. The J segment lost 1 base and the V segment lost 3 bases, leaving 13 bases of the junction unmatched. CDR3 protein: CASSFFAGGQGLAKNIQYF. CDR3 nucleotide sequence: TGTGCCAGCAGCTTTTTTGCGGGGGGGCAAGGATTGGCCAAAAACATTCAGTACTTC. The whole variable domain, remainder taken from reference TRBV7-6 and TRBJ2-4, is GAGVSQSPRYKVTKRGQDVALRCDPISGHVSLYWYRQALGQGPEFLTYFNYEAQQDKSGLPNDRFSAERPEGSISTLTIQRTEQRDSAMYRCASSFFAGGQGLAKNIQYFGAGTRLSVL.

The CDR3 sequence is CASSHGNSRDLEAFF. The CDR3 region has the DNA TGCGCCAGCAGCCATGGTAATTCCCGGGACCTTGAAGCTTTCTTT. The V call is TRBV4-1, the J call TRBJ1-1; D is possibly TRBD1 (5 bases). V lost 3 bases, J lost 7 bases, and 18 bases lay in between. The CDR3 consists of 15 residues. Germline V gene lookup returns CDR1 MGHRA and CDR2 YSYEKL.

V is TRBV10-3 and J is TRBJ1-6; possible D gene TRBD1, 5 bases. V shed 6 bases and J shed 8 bases, with 8 bases lying between them. The CDR3 has 12 amino acids. Germline V gene lookup returns CDR1 ENHRY and CDR2 SYGVKD. The CDR3 coding sequence is TGTGCCATCAGAACGGGGGATTCACCCCTCCACTTT. Its protein is CAIRTGDSPLHF.

In nucleotides, the CDR3 is TGTGCCAGCAGCTTAGGGCTAGGCGGCCAAGAGACCCAGTACTTC. Translation: CASSLGLGGQETQYF. This chain connects TRBV7-2 to TRBJ2-5; the D is unclear. The CDR3 has 15 amino acids. Per germline, CDR1 SGHTA and CDR2 FQGNSA. Trimming took 1 base from V and 1 from J, leaving 10 bases between them.

The rearrangement uses TRBV6-6 and TRBJ1-1; D might be TRBD1 (6 bases). The CDR3 spans 16 residues. Per germline, CDR1 MNHNY and CDR2 SVGAGI (reference sequence). Between the trimmed V and J ends, which lost 4 bases and 1 base, there was a span of 16 bases. The CDR3 DNA follows: TGTGCCAGCAGTTCATACGACAGGCGGGAGAACACTGAAGCTTTCTTT. Protein sequence: CASSSYDRRENTEAFF.

A few counts support this clone. V is TRBV19 and J is TRBJ2-2, with 7 bases fitting TRBD1. This CDR3 is built from 14 residues. J was trimmed by 2 bases and V by 5 bases; bases with no gene match: 2. Per germline, CDR1 LNHDA and CDR2 SQIVND (reference sequence). Written as DNA, the CDR3 is TGTGCCAGTAGTCGGGACAGAAACACCGGGGAGCTGTTTTTT. Residues: CASSRDRNTGELFF.

This clone is a singleton in its sample. V and J are TRBV7-6 and TRBJ2-1; 8 positions agree with TRBD2. Germline-derived CDR1 and CDR2 are SGHVS and FNYEAQ. The CDR3 totals 15 residues. With V trimmed by 5 bases and J by 6 bases, 9 bases remained unmatched. The CDR3 region has the DNA TGTGCCAGCAGCCTCCAGCGGGGGTCTGTCAATGAGCAGTTCTTC. The encoded protein is CASSLQRGSVNEQFF.

This clone has a single count. CDR3 DNA: TGCAGCGTACTGGAGCTATATGGCTACACCTTC. Its translation: CSVLELYGYTF. The chain recombines TRBV29-1 with TRBJ1-2; D is undetermined. Germline-derived CDR1 and CDR2 are SQVTM and ANQGSEA. Trimming took off 6 bases at V and 5 bases at J, with 10 bases between the two ends. The CDR3 totals 11 residues.

This clone was observed once. The chain uses TRBV27 and TRBJ2-1, with TRBD1 matching 9 bases. V dropped 4 bases and J dropped 8; count of bases not matched to a gene: 6. This CDR3 comprises 14 residues. Germline V gene data show CDR1 as MNHEY and CDR2 as SMNVEV (reference sequence). CDR3: CASSSTGGRDEQFF. The DNA of the CDR3 is TGTGCCAGCAGTTCTACAGGGGGCAGGGATGAGCAGTTCTTC.

This clone was seen a handful of times. At the DNA level, this CDR3 is encoded by other sequences in the same sample as well. CDR3 residues: CASSPTTSTDTQYF. CDR3 DNA sequence: TGTGCCAGCAGCCCCACGACTAGCACAGATACGCAGTATTTT. The chain uses TRBV7-2 and TRBJ2-3; D unclear. Germline assignment: CDR1 SGHTA and CDR2 FQGNSA. This CDR3 contains 14 residues. V lost 5 bases, J lost 0 bases, and 9 bases lay in between.

This rearrangement joins TRBV6-8 to TRBJ2-7; TRBD1 matches at 8 bases. Germline trimming cut 4 bases from V and 4 bases from J; bases unmatched to any gene: 15. Looked up from germline, CDR1 is MNHGY and CDR2 is SAAAGT. CDR3 length: 17 amino acids. CDR3 sequence: CASSSDIQGDPGYEQYF. In DNA form, the CDR3 reads TGTGCCAGCAGTTCTGACATACAGGGGGACCCGGGATACGAGCAGTACTTC.

The genes are TRBV7-8 and TRBJ1-6; a weak D match, TRBD1 (6 bases). CDR3 size: 13 residues. Trimming removed 5 bases from V and 13 bases from J, with 15 bases in between. The germline gives CDR1 SGHVS, CDR2 FQNEAQ. CDR3 loop: CASSRIEGDPLHF. The CDR3 coding sequence is TGTGCCAGCAGCCGGATCGAGGGGGATCCCCTCCACTTT.

J is TRBJ1-1 and V is TRBV10-2; unclear D gene. The CDR3 is made up of 15 amino acids. Trimming removed 8 bases from V and 4 bases from J, with 20 bases in between. CDR1 WSHSY and CDR2 SAAADI come from the germline V gene. This CDR3 is CASAERSGRVTEAFF. The DNA for the CDR3 is TGCGCCAGCGCGGAGAGAAGCGGTCGGGTCACTGAAGCTTTCTTT.

The chain has TRBV5-1 and TRBJ2-3; a weak D match, TRBD1 (5 bases). CDR1 SGHRS and CDR2 YFSETQ come from the germline V gene. Trimming pared 1 base from V and 5 bases from J, leaving 11 bases between. The CDR3 spans 14 residues. The CDR3 DNA follows: TGCGCCAGCAGCTTGAGCTGGGGCATAGATACGCAGTATTTT. It encodes CASSLSWGIDTQYF. Full variable domain (outside the CDR3, taken from reference TRBV5-1 and TRBJ2-3): KAGVTQTPRYLIKTRGQQVTLSCSPISGHRSVSWYQQTPGQGLQFLFEYFSETQRNKGNFPGRFSGRQFSNSRSEMNVSTLELGDSALYLCASSLSWGIDTQYFGPGTRLTVL.

V is TRBV7-2 and J is TRBJ2-7; 9 bases are shared with TRBD2. Germline V gene lookup returns CDR1 SGHTA and CDR2 FQGNSA. This CDR3 comprises 14 residues. V lost 6 bases and J lost 2; bases outside the gene matches: 5. Here the CDR3 reads CASRPGTSTYEQYF. The CDR3 nucleotides read TGTGCCAGCAGACCCGGGACTAGCACCTACGAGCAGTACTTC.

CDR3 in DNA: TGTGCCAGCAGCCCCTGGACTAGCGGCACAGATACGCAGTATTTT. Its protein product is CASSPWTSGTDTQYF. The J gene is TRBJ2-3, the V gene TRBV2; TRBD2 matches 9 bases. Trimming removed 6 bases from V and 1 base from J; junction bases left unmatched: 5. This CDR3 has 15 residues. Germline CDR1 and CDR2: SNHLY and FYNNEI. Full variable domain (rest looked up from reference TRBV2 and TRBJ2-3): EPEVTQTPSHQVTQMGQEVILRCVPISNHLYFYWYRQILGQKVEFLVSFYNNEISEKSEIFDDQFSVERPDGSNFTLKIRSTKLEDSAMYFCASSPWTSGTDTQYFGPGTRLTVL.

J is TRBJ1-2 and V is TRBV29-1; D remains unclear. The CDR3 contains 12 residues. The ends were cut back, 7 bases at V and 4 bases at J, with 13 bases in the middle. Germline V lookup: CDR1 SQVTM, CDR2 ANQGSEA. Here the CDR3 reads CSGHSEAYGYTF. The CDR3 DNA sequence: TGCAGCGGTCATTCGGAAGCCTATGGCTACACCTTC.

This clone has a single count. The chain couples TRBV2 to TRBJ2-2; D gene ambiguous. CDR1 is SNHLY and CDR2 is FYNNEI in the germline V gene. Trimming left V 7 bases short and J 6 bases short, with 6 bases between. The CDR3 length is 11 residues. Here the CDR3 DNA reads TGTGCCAGCATCGGAGCCGGGGAGCTGTTTTTT. This translates into CASIGAGELFF.

The chain links TRBV5-5 to TRBJ2-5; no firm D call. Trimming stripped 0 bases from V and 1 base from J, with 4 bases between. The CDR3 runs 13 residues. Looked up from germline, CDR1 is SGHKS and CDR2 is YYEKEE (reference sequence). The CDR3 loop reads CASSLASQETQYF. In DNA form, the CDR3 reads TGTGCCAGCAGCTTGGCCTCCCAAGAGACCCAGTACTTC.

The chain couples TRBV9 to TRBJ2-2, with a weak D call TRBD1 (5 bases). Per germline, CDR1 SGDLS and CDR2 YYNGEE. This CDR3 region has 15 residues. Trimming pared 0 bases from V and 4 bases from J, leaving 10 bases between. CDR3 in amino acids: CASSVEGQGTGELFF. The CDR3 DNA reads TGTGCCAGCAGCGTAGAGGGGCAGGGCACCGGGGAGCTGTTTTTT.

This clone was observed a handful of times. The rearrangement joins TRBV4-1 to TRBJ1-2; the D gene is possibly TRBD1 (5 bases). The CDR3 is made up of 16 amino acids. From germline, CDR1 is MGHRA and CDR2 YSYEKL. Trimming took off 4 bases at V and 7 bases at J, with 22 bases between the two ends. CDR3 region: CASSPRTRAGRFGYTF. The CDR3 region has the DNA TGCGCCAGCAGCCCCCGCACTAGGGCAGGGCGGTTTGGCTACACCTTC.

The V and J genes are TRBV2 and TRBJ2-3, with 9 bases fitting TRBD2. The length of the CDR3 is 15 residues. Germline lookup yields CDR1 SNHLY and CDR2 FYNNEI. V trimming: 3 bases; J trimming: 6 bases; junction bases outside the gene matches: 7. The CDR3 region has the DNA TGTGCCAGCAGTGACTTGCGGGGGGGCGGGGATACGCAGTATTTT. This gives the protein CASSDLRGGGDTQYF.

This chain connects TRBV30 to TRBJ1-1; TRBD1 agrees at 9 bases. Germline values: CDR1 GTSNPN, CDR2 SVGIG (reference sequence). V trimming: 5 bases; J trimming: 5 bases; junction bases outside the gene matches: 3. The CDR3 extends over 12 amino acids. For the CDR3, the DNA is TGTGCCTGGGGACAGGGGAGGACTGAAGCTTTCTTT. Translated, it gives CAWGQGRTEAFF. Full variable domain (rest looked up from reference TRBV30 and TRBJ1-1): SQTIHQWPATLVQPVGSPLSLECTVEGTSNPNLYWYRQAAGRGLQLLFYSVGIGQISSEVPQNLSASRPQDRQFILSSKKLLLSDSGFYLCAWGQGRTEAFFGQGTRLTVV.